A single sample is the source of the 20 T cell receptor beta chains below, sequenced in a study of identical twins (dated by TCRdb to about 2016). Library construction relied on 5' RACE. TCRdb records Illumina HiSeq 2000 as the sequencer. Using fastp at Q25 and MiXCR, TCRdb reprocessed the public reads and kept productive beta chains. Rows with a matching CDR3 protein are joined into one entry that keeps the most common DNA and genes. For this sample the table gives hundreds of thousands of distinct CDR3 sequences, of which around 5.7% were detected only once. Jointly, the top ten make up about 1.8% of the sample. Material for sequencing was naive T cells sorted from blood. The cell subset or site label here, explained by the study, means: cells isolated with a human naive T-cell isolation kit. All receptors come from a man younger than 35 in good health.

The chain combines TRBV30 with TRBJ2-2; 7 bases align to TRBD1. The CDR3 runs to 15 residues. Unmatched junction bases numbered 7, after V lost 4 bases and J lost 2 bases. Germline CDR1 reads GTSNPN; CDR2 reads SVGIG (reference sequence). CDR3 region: CAWTPDRANTGELFF. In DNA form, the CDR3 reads TGTGCCTGGACTCCCGACAGGGCCAACACCGGGGAGCTGTTTTTT. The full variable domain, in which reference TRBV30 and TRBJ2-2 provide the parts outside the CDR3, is SQTIHQWPATLVQPVGSPLSLECTVEGTSNPNLYWYRQAAGRGLQLLFYSVGIGQISSEVPQNLSASRPQDRQFILSSKKLLLSDSGFYLCAWTPDRANTGELFFGEGSRLTVL.

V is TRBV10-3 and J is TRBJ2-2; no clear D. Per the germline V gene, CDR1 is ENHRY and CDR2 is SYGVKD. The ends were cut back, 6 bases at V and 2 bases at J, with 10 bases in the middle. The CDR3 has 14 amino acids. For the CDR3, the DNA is TGTGCCATCAGAGAACAGAGAAACACCGGGGAGCTGTTTTTT. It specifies CAIREQRNTGELFF.

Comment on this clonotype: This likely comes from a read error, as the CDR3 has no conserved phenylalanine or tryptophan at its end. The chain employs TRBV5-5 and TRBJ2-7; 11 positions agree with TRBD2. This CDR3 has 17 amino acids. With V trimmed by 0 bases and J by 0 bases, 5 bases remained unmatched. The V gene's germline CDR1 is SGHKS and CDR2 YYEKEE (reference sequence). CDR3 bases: TGTGCCAGCAGCTTGGCTTTGACTAGCGGGAACTCCTACGAGCAGTACTGC. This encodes CASSLALTSGNSYEQYC.

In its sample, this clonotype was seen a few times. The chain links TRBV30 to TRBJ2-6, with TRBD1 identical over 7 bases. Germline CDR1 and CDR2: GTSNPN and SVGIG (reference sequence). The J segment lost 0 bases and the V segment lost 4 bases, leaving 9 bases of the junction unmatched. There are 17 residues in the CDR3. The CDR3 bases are TGTGCCTGGATATTCCTGGGACAGAGCTCTGGGGCCAACGTCCTGACTTTC. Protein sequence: CAWIFLGQSSGANVLTF.

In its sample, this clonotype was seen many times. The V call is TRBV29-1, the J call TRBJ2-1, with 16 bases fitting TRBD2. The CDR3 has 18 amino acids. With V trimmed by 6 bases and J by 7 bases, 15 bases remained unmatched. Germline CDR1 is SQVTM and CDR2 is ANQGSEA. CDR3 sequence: CSVATGLAGGRLLNEQFF. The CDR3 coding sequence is TGCAGCGTCGCCACGGGACTAGCGGGAGGGCGCTTGTTGAATGAGCAGTTCTTC.

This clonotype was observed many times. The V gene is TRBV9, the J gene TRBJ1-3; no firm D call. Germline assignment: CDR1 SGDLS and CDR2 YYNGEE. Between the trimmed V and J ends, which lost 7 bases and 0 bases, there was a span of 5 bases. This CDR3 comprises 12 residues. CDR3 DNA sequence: TGTGCCAGCGGGAGCTCTGGAAACACCATATATTTT. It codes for CASGSSGNTIYF.

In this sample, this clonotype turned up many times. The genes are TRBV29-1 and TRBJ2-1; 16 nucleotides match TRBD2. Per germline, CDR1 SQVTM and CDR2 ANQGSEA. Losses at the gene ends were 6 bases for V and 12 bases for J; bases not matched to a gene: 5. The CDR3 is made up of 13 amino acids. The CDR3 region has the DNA TGCAGCGTGCCGGGACTAGCGGGAGGGTCGCAGTTCTTC. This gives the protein CSVPGLAGGSQFF.

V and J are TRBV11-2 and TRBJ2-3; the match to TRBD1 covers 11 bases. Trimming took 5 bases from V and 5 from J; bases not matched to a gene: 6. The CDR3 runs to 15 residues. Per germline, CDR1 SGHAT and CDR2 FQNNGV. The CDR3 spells CASSPGTGGLDTQYF. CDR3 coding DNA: TGTGCCAGCAGCCCCGGGACAGGGGGGCTAGATACGCAGTATTTT.

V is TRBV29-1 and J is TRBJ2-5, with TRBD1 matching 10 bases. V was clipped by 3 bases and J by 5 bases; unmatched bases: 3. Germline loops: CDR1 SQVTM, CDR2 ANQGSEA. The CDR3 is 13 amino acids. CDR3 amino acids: CSVERTGGETQYF. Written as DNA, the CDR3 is TGCAGCGTTGAGAGGACAGGGGGGGAGACCCAGTACTTC.

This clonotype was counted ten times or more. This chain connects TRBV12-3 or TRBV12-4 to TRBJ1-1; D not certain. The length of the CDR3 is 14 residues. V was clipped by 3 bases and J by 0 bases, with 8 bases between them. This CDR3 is CASSFGLMNTEAFF. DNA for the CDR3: TGTGCCAGCAGTTTTGGTCTCATGAACACTGAAGCTTTCTTT.

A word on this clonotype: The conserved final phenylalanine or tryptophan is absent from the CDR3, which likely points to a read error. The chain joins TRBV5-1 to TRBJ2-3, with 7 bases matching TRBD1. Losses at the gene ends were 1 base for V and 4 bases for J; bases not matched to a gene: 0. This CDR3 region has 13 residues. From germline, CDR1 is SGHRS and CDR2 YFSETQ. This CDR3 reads CASSLQGADTQYI. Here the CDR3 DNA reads TGCGCCAGCAGCTTGCAGGGGGCAGATACGCAGTATATT.

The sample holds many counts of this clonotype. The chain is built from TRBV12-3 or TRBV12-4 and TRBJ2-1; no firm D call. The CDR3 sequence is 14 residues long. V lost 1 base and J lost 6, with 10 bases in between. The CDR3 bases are TGTGCCAGCAGTTTAGTTTCCAACTTCAATGAGCAGTTCTTC. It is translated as CASSLVSNFNEQFF.

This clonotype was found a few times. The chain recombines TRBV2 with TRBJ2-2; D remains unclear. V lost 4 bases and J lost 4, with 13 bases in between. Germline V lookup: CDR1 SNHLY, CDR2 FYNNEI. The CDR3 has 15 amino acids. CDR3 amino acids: CASSGVVIGTGELFF. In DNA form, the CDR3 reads TGTGCCAGCAGTGGTGTAGTTATTGGCACCGGGGAGCTGTTTTTT.

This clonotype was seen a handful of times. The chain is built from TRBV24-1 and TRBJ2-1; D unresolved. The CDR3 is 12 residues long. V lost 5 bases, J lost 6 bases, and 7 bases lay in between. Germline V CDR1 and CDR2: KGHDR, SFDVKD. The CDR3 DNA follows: TGTGCCACCAGTGGGGCCGCCAATGAGCAGTTCTTC. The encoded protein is CATSGAANEQFF.

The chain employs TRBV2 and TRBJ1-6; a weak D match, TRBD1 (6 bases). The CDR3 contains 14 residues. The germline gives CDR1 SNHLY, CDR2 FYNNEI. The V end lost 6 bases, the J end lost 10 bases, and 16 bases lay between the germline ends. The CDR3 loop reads CASSAPGVRSPLHF. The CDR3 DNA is TGTGCCAGCAGCGCCCCAGGGGTTCGGTCACCCCTCCACTTT. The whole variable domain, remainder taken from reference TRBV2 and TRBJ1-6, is EPEVTQTPSHQVTQMGQEVILRCVPISNHLYFYWYRQILGQKVEFLVSFYNNEISEKSEIFDDQFSVERPDGSNFTLKIRSTKLEDSAMYFCASSAPGVRSPLHFGNGTRLTVT.

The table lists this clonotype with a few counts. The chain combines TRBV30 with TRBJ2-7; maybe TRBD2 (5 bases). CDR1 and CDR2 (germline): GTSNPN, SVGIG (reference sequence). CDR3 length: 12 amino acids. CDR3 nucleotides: TGTGCACAAGGCAACGTCCGGGGCGAGCAGTACTTC. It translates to CAQGNVRGEQYF.

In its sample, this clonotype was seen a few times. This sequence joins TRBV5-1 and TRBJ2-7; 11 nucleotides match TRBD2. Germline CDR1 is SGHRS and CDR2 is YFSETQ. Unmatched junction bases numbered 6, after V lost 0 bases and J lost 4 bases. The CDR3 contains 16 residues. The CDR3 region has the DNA TGCGCCAGCAGCTTGGAATCGGGACTAGCGGATTACGAGCAGTACTTC. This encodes CASSLESGLADYEQYF.

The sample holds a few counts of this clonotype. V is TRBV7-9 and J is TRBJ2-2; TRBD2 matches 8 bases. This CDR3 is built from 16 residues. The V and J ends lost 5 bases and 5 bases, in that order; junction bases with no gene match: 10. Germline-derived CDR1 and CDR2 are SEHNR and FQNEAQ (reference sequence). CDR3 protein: CASSPPGGTRTGELFF. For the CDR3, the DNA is TGTGCCAGCAGCCCGCCGGGAGGGACTAGAACCGGGGAGCTGTTTTTT.

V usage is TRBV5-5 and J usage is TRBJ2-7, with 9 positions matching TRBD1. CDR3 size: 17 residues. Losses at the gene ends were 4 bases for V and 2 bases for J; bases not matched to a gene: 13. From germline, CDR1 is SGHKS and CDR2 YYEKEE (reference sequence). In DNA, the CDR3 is TGTGCCAGCAGCAGGGGAGACAGGGGGGCGGGGACCTACGAGCAGTACTTC. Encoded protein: CASSRGDRGAGTYEQYF.

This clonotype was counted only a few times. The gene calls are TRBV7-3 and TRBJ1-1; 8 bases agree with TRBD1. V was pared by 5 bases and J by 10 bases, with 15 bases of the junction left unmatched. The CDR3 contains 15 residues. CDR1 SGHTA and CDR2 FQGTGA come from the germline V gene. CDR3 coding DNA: TGTGCCAGCAGCCTTTACCCGGGACAGGCGACTCGAGCTTTCTTT. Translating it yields CASSLYPGQATRAFF.